This T cell receptor (beta chain) was captured by sequencing in a study of blood T cell repertoires in COVID-19. Study context: PBMCs, B-cell-depleted T cells, or T cells provided the cDNA or gDNA that made up the material.

TCRdb's table, derived via immunoSEQ multiplex PCR, lists solely in-frame clones and lacks some. The repertoire has some 300,000 clones, about nine tenths of them found once; the top ten carry less than 9.5%. V was clipped by 7 bases and J by 0 bases, with 15 bases between them. The CDR3 is 15 amino acids. The germline V gene has CDR1 LNHDA and CDR2 SQIVND (reference sequence). This clone was found once. V and J are TRBV19 and TRBJ1-1; the D gene is possibly TRBD1 (5 bases). This sequence originates from a woman aged 25 to 39 who had recovered from COVID-19. The sequenced sample was PBMCs or T cells enriched from blood (not recorded which). The CDR3 nucleotides are TGTGCCAGTACTCAATATGGGGGGTTGAACACTGAAGCTTTCTTT. The encoded protein is CASTQYGGLNTEAFF.